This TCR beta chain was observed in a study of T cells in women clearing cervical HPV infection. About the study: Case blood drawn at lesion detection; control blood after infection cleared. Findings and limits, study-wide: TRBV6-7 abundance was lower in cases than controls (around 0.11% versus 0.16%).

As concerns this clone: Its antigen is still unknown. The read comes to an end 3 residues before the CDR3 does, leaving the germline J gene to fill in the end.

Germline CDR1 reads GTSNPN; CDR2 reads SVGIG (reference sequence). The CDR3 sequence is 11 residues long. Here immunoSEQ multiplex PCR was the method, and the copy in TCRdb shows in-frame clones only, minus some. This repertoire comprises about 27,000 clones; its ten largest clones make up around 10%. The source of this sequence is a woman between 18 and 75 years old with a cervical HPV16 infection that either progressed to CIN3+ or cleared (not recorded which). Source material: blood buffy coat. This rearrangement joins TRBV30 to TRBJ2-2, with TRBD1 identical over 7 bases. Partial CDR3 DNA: TGTGCCTGGAGCCAGGGGGTGGCG. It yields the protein CAWSQGVA. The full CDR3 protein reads CAWSQGVALFF.